The 28 T cell receptor beta chains below all came from one sample that was sequenced in a study of blood T cell repertoires in COVID-19. Profiled with immunoSEQ multiplex PCR; TCRdb holds only in-frame clones, not every one. There are roughly 410,000 clones in the sample; approximately 89% occur only once, and roughly 2.1% lies in the top ten. The sample was peripheral blood. These receptors all stem from a woman in her sixties with COVID-19, enrolled during active disease.

The V call is TRBV2, the J call TRBJ1-4; D perhaps matches TRBD1 (6 bases). The CDR3 is made up of 15 amino acids. Trimming left V 6 bases short and J 5 bases short, with 16 bases between. The V gene's germline CDR1 is SNHLY and CDR2 FYNNEI. The CDR3: CASRKQGFGNEKLFF. CDR3 coding DNA: TGTGCCAGCAGAAAGCAGGGGTTCGGCAATGAAAAACTGTTTTTT.

The rearrangement joins TRBV5-1 to TRBJ2-2; 8 bases line up with TRBD1. Per the germline V gene, CDR1 is SGHRS and CDR2 is YFSETQ. CDR3 length: 17 residues. Germline trimming cut 4 bases from V and 3 bases from J; bases unmatched to any gene: 11. The CDR3 DNA follows: TGCGCCAGCAGCCGATTTCAGGGGGCCGAGGACACCGGGGAGCTGTTTTTT. As protein: CASSRFQGAEDTGELFF.

This clone appeared once. The J gene is TRBJ1-2, the V gene TRBV21-1; TRBD1 reflects the table's D call only, with no check against the DNA. TRBV21-1 is labeled a pseudogene. The CDR3 length is 17 residues. Written as DNA, the CDR3 is TGTGCCAGCAGCAAAGTCGACCAGGGGCCCTTCGACTATGGCTACACCTTC. Protein: CASSKVDQGPFDYGYTF.

The chain carries TRBV6-5 and TRBJ2-1, with 8 nucleotides matching TRBD2. The CDR3 is 13 amino acids. Germline V gene sequence: CDR1 MNHEY, CDR2 SVGAGI. The ends lost 2 bases at V and 15 bases at J; junction bases unmatched: 9. CDR3: CASSYPGGDERFF. The CDR3 DNA follows: TGTGCCAGCAGTTACCCGGGGGGGGACGAACGGTTCTTC.

For this clone: At one end the junction does not follow the germline gene, possibly because of a read error. CDR3 region: CASSSQGVQQTQYF. In DNA, the CDR3 is TGCGCCAGCAGCTCACAGGGGGTCCAACAGACCCAGTACTTC. V is TRBV5-1 and J is TRBJ2-5, with TRBD1 matching over 8 bases. There are 14 residues in the CDR3. Germline CDR1 and CDR2: SGHRS and YFSETQ. The full variable domain, its missing parts supplied by reference TRBV5-1 and TRBJ2-5, is KAGVTQTPRYLIKTRGQQVTLSCSPISGHRSVSWYQQTPGQGLQFLFEYFSETQRNKGNFPGRFSGRQFSNSRSEMNVSTLELGDSALYLCASSSQGVQQTQYFGPGTRLLVL.

The rearrangement joins TRBV19 to TRBJ2-2; TRBD1 matches 7 bases. This CDR3 region has 13 residues. Germline CDR1 LNHDA, CDR2 SQIVND (reference sequence). Trimming removed 4 bases from V and 6 bases from J; junction bases left unmatched: 2. DNA for the CDR3: TGTGCCAGTAGTACCCAGGGGGCCGGGGAGCTGTTTTTT. It yields the protein CASSTQGAGELFF.

This rearrangement joins TRBV7-3 to TRBJ1-6; TRBD1 is a possible D gene (5 bases). Trimming pared 2 bases from V and 9 bases from J, leaving 11 bases between. Germline CDR1 SGHTA, CDR2 FQGTGA. The CDR3 has 14 residues. Here the CDR3 reads CASSLDGGSSPLHF. The CDR3 bases are TGTGCCAGCAGCTTAGATGGGGGGAGTTCACCCCTCCACTTT. The full variable domain, its missing parts supplied by reference TRBV7-3 and TRBJ1-6, is GAGVSQTPSNKVTEKGKYVELRCDPISGHTALYWYRQSLGQGPEFLIYFQGTGAADDSGLPNDRFFAVRPEGSVSTLKIQRTERGDSAVYLCASSLDGGSSPLHFGNGTRLTVT.

The chain combines TRBV4-1 with TRBJ1-3; possibly TRBD1 for D (6 bases). Germline V gene sequence: CDR1 MGHRA, CDR2 YSYEKL. Trimming stripped 4 bases from V and 7 bases from J, with 17 bases between. This CDR3 comprises 15 residues. The CDR3 region has the DNA TGCGCCAGCAGCCTCACACCGGGACAAAGGAACACCATATATTTT. Its protein product is CASSLTPGQRNTIYF.

The chain carries TRBV5-6 and TRBJ2-7, with D unclear. V was shortened by 2 bases and J by 2 bases, with 11 bases between the two germline ends. Germline-derived CDR1 and CDR2 are SGHDT and YYEEEE. This CDR3 comprises 14 residues. CDR3 nucleotides: TGTGCCAGCAGCTTCTCTCTTGGAGCCTACGAGCAGTACTTC. This gives the protein CASSFSLGAYEQYF. Full variable domain (outside the CDR3, taken from reference TRBV5-6 and TRBJ2-7): DAGVTQSPTHLIKTRGQQVTLRCSPKSGHDTVSWYQQALGQGPQFIFQYYEEEERQRGNFPDRFSGHQFPNYSSELNVNALLLGDSALYLCASSFSLGAYEQYFGPGTRLTVT.

This clone appeared once. The chain links TRBV2 to TRBJ1-2, with D maybe TRBD1 (5 bases). The ends were cut back, 2 bases at V and 6 bases at J, with 13 bases in the middle. Per germline, CDR1 SNHLY and CDR2 FYNNEI. The CDR3 sequence is 14 residues long. The CDR3 bases are TGTGCCAGCAGTGAATTTCGGCAGGGTGATGGCTACACCTTC. Translating gives CASSEFRQGDGYTF.

The chain joins TRBV29-1 to TRBJ2-1; 8 positions agree with TRBD2. This CDR3 is built from 13 residues. Germline values: CDR1 SQVTM, CDR2 ANQGSEA. J lost 7 bases, V lost 4 bases, and 6 bases had no gene match. CDR3 sequence: CSVGAGGPNEQFF. The CDR3 nucleotides read TGCAGCGTTGGGGCGGGGGGTCCGAATGAGCAGTTCTTC.

The chain couples TRBV4-1 to TRBJ1-3; TRBD1 matches 7 bases. CDR1 and CDR2 (germline): MGHRA, YSYEKL. This CDR3 region has 16 residues. V shed 4 bases and J 11 bases; nucleotides not matched to a gene: 17. The CDR3 region has the DNA TGCGCCAGCAGCCGGCTAAGCGTTGGAGGACAGGACGCCATATATTTT. It yields the protein CASSRLSVGGQDAIYF.

The chain is built from TRBV3-1 (or the pseudogene TRBV3-2) and TRBJ1-4; 9 bases map to TRBD1. CDR3 length: 14 amino acids. Germline CDR1 reads LGHDT; CDR2 reads YNNKEL (reference sequence). Trimming took 3 bases from V and 7 from J; bases not matched to a gene: 3. The CDR3, as DNA: TGTGCCAGCAGCCAGGGACAGGGAGGTGAAAAACTGTTTTTT. Translating it yields CASSQGQGGEKLFF.

The V and J genes are TRBV7-9 and TRBJ2-7; TRBD1 might be the D (6 bases). The V end was cut by 4 bases, the J end by 1 base, with 11 bases between. Germline assignment: CDR1 SEHNR and CDR2 FQNEAQ (reference sequence). The CDR3 has 14 amino acids. CDR3 in DNA: TGTGCCAGCAGCTCTACAGGGCTATCCTACGAGCAGTACTTC. Its translation: CASSSTGLSYEQYF.

A word on this clone: The identical CDR3 is also encoded by other nucleotide sequences in the sample. The chain combines TRBV18 with TRBJ1-1; weak D call: TRBD1 (6 bases). The germline V gene encodes CDR1 KGHSH and CDR2 LQKENI. This CDR3 contains 14 residues. Between the trimmed V and J ends, which lost 3 bases and 1 base, there was a span of 9 bases. CDR3 sequence (DNA): TGTGCCAGCTCACCGCGGACAGCGAACACTGAAGCTTTCTTT. It yields the protein CASSPRTANTEAFF.

The rearrangement joins TRBV9 to TRBJ2-7; a possible D gene is TRBD2 (5 bases). Deletions cut 0 bases from V and 0 bases from J, with 10 bases between. Germline CDR1 and CDR2: SGDLS and YYNGEE. The CDR3 spans 15 residues. The CDR3 DNA is TGTGCCAGCAGCGTAGGGACTGCCAGCTCCTACGAGCAGTACTTC. Translated: CASSVGTASSYEQYF.

The V call is TRBV4-1, the J call TRBJ2-1, with 14 bases that match TRBD2. This CDR3 region has 17 residues. The germline V gene has CDR1 MGHRA and CDR2 YSYEKL. The junction had 13 bases not matched to a gene; V was cut back by 0 bases and J by 15 bases. The CDR3 spells CASSQDSWRLAGGSMFF. The DNA of the CDR3 is TGCGCCAGCAGCCAAGATTCTTGGAGACTAGCGGGGGGGAGTATGTTCTTC.

V gene TRBV6-5 combines with J gene TRBJ2-7; 10 bases are a match to TRBD2. Trimming at V came to 7 bases and at J to 5 bases, leaving 11 bases not matched to a gene. CDR1 and CDR2 from the germline V gene are MNHEY and SVGAGI. The CDR3 runs to 15 residues. CDR3 sequence: CASTLGGGLADEQYF. In DNA form, the CDR3 reads TGTGCCAGCACCCTAGGTGGAGGACTAGCGGACGAGCAGTACTTC.

The chain couples TRBV19 to TRBJ2-2; 9 nucleotides match TRBD1. Germline values: CDR1 LNHDA, CDR2 SQIVND (reference sequence). The CDR3 is made up of 15 amino acids. The J segment lost 5 bases and the V segment lost 5 bases, leaving 6 bases of the junction unmatched. CDR3 bases: TGTGCCAGTAGTGTGCCTGGACAGGGGACCGGGGAGCTGTTTTTT. Encoded protein: CASSVPGQGTGELFF.

The chain combines TRBV7-9 with TRBJ1-1, with D hard to call. Germline-derived CDR1 and CDR2 are SEHNR and FQNEAQ (reference sequence). V lost 1 base and J 10 bases, leaving 16 bases between the germline ends. The CDR3 extends over 14 amino acids. CDR3: CASSLDAGARVAFF. Written as DNA, the CDR3 is TGTGCCAGCAGCTTAGACGCAGGCGCAAGAGTAGCTTTCTTT.

Turning to this clone: This likely stems from a read error, as it lies one base from a far larger clone. This chain joins TRBV27 and TRBJ1-1, with a tentative D call TRBD1 (5 bases). The V end lost 4 bases, the J end lost 0 bases, and 6 bases lay between the germline ends. The germline V gene encodes CDR1 MNHEY and CDR2 SMNVEV (reference sequence). The CDR3 consists of 13 residues. In DNA form, the CDR3 reads TGTGCCAGCAGTTGGGGGGTGAACACTGAAGCTTTCTTT. The encoded protein is CASSWGVNTEAFF.

The J gene is TRBJ2-5, the V gene TRBV5-1; D is possibly TRBD2 (7 bases). Trimming pared 4 bases from V and 5 bases from J, leaving 18 bases between. The CDR3 spans 15 residues. Germline values: CDR1 SGHRS, CDR2 YFSETQ. The CDR3 loop is CASSPQGGARETQYF. The CDR3 coding sequence is TGCGCCAGCAGCCCACAGGGAGGGGCCCGGGAGACCCAGTACTTC. Supplemented by reference TRBV5-1 and TRBJ2-5, the full variable domain reads KAGVTQTPRYLIKTRGQQVTLSCSPISGHRSVSWYQQTPGQGLQFLFEYFSETQRNKGNFPGRFSGRQFSNSRSEMNVSTLELGDSALYLCASSPQGGARETQYFGPGTRLLVL.

V is TRBV7-2 and J is TRBJ1-5, with D maybe TRBD1 (5 bases). CDR1 and CDR2 from the germline V gene are SGHTA and FQGNSA. This CDR3 has 16 residues. V lost 1 base and J 4 bases, leaving 14 bases between the germline ends. As DNA, the CDR3 is TGTGCCAGCAGCTTAGTCGGCACAGGAGCAAATCAGCCCCAGCATTTT. Translation gives CASSLVGTGANQPQHF.

The J gene is TRBJ2-2, the V gene TRBV7-2; 15 bases agree with TRBD2. CDR1 and CDR2 from the germline V gene are SGHTA and FQGNSA. Unmatched junction bases numbered 6, after V lost 5 bases and J lost 5 bases. The CDR3 has 17 amino acids. This chain's CDR3 is CASSPGLAGGRTGELFF. CDR3 nucleotide sequence: TGTGCCAGCAGCCCGGGACTAGCGGGGGGACGGACCGGGGAGCTGTTTTTT.

The genes are TRBV6-1 and TRBJ2-2; D is uncertain. In germline, CDR1 is MNHNS, CDR2 SASEGT. With 2 bases removed from V and 10 bases from J, the gap between germline ends came to 5 bases. This CDR3 has 11 residues. The CDR3 bases are TGTGCCAGCAGTGAATGGCCGGAGCTGTTTTTT. The encoded protein is CASSEWPELFF.

The chain employs TRBV9 and TRBJ1-1, with 8 bases matching TRBD1. The ends lost 3 bases at V and 5 bases at J; junction bases unmatched: 12. CDR1 and CDR2 (germline): SGDLS, YYNGEE. The CDR3 has 16 amino acids. The CDR3 DNA follows: TGTGCCAGCAGCGATGCCTTTGGACAGGGAAAGACTGAAGCTTTCTTT. Translation: CASSDAFGQGKTEAFF.

The chain couples TRBV7-2 to TRBJ1-1; 7 bases fit TRBD1. The trim removed 5 bases at V and 4 bases at J, leaving 7 bases unmatched. The CDR3 length is 14 residues. CDR1 is SGHTA and CDR2 is FQGNSA in the germline V gene. CDR3 region: CASSRRQGRTEAFF. CDR3 bases: TGTGCCAGCAGCCGCAGACAGGGACGCACTGAAGCTTTCTTT.

The chain carries TRBV10-3 and TRBJ2-7; the match to TRBD2 covers 12 bases. Germline trimming cut 3 bases from V and 6 bases from J; bases unmatched to any gene: 6. The CDR3 covers 15 residues. CDR1 ENHRY and CDR2 SYGVKD come from the germline V gene. CDR3 DNA: TGTGCCATCAGTGACCATCTAGCGGGGGGGCTCGAGCAGTACTTC. As protein: CAISDHLAGGLEQYF.